The present entry profiles one TCR beta chain with its context. This sample is drawn from a study of cytomegalovirus exposure and HLA in healthy donors. The CDR3 extends over 14 amino acids. Germline V gene data show CDR1 as SGHTA and CDR2 as FQGNSA. The germline V and J ends were trimmed by 1 base and 4 bases, with 11 bases remaining between them. Researchers ran the PCR with 60 Vbeta and 13 Jbeta primers. The data were produced by immunoSEQ multiplex PCR, yet TCRdb's version contains in-frame clones alone and is incomplete. The sample includes about 150,000 clones, around nine tenths of them seen just once.

The clonotype was recovered from a woman in her twenties or thirties in good health and CMV-seronegative. The sequenced material came from PBMCs. The V call is TRBV7-2, the J call TRBJ2-7, with D unresolved. The CDR3 DNA reads TGTGCCAGCAGCTTAGATGGAGCAAGGTACGAGCAGTACTTC. This codes for CASSLDGARYEQYF.